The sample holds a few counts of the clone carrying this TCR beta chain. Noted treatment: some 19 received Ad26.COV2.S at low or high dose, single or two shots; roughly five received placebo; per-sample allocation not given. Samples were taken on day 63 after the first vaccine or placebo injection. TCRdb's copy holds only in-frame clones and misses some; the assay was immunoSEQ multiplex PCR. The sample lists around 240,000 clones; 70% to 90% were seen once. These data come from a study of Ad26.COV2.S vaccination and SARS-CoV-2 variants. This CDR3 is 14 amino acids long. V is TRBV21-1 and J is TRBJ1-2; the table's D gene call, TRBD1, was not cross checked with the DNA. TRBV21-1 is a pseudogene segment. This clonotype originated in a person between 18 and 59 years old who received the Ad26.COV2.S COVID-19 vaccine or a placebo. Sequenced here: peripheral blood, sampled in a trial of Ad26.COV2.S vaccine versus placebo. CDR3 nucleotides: TGTGCCAGCACCTCACAGGGCGAGAGCCATGGCTACACCTTC. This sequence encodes CASTSQGESHGYTF.